A selection of T cell receptor beta chains follows, all from one sample in a study of Ad26.COV2.S vaccination and SARS-CoV-2 variants. Some clones are missing from TCRdb's copy, which holds only in-frame ones; the method was immunoSEQ multiplex PCR. The sample holds roughly 400,000 clones, around 93% seen once. Sequenced here: peripheral blood, sampled in a trial of Ad26.COV2.S vaccine versus placebo. Every receptor here comes from a person between 18 and 59 years old who received the Ad26.COV2.S COVID-19 vaccine or a placebo. Both conserved end residues are part of each CDR3. D genes are given only for firm matches. Clone sizes are given selectively: once, few, many, or a class where the clone is expanded.

clone_size j_call d_call cdr3_length v_call cdr3_aa
. TRBJ2-5 TRBD1 13 TRBV30 CAWIGQGQETQYF
. TRBJ2-1 TRBD1 16 TRBV7-2 CASSLGGQGRLNEQFF
. TRBJ2-5 TRBD2 14 TRBV30 CAWSRGGLRETQYF
. TRBJ1-2 . 13 TRBV12-3/TRBV12-4 CASSFASNYGYTF
. TRBJ2-3 . 13 TRBV28 CASSPTSTDTQYF
. TRBJ2-2 . 16 TRBV3-1/TRBV3-2 CASSWLEGTNTGELFF
. TRBJ1-5 TRBD1 13 TRBV3-1/TRBV3-2 CASSRQGDQPQHF
. TRBJ2-1 . 14 TRBV5-1 CASSGPSSYNEQFF
. TRBJ1-5 TRBD1 15 TRBV27 CASRPREGAAQPQHF
. TRBJ2-5 TRBD2 17 TRBV4-3 CASSQTPRGALQETQYF
. TRBJ1-1 TRBD1 16 TRBV6-2/TRBV6-3 CASSWDRGEMNTEAFF
. TRBJ1-2 TRBD1 14 TRBV2 CASSHTGTGYGYTF
. TRBJ2-1 TRBD2 19 TRBV7-8 CASSHPRGGASSSYNEQFF
few TRBJ2-7 . 16 TRBV6-5 CASSSPRTASSYEQYF
. TRBJ2-1 . 12 TRBV5-4 CASSLGLYEQFF
once TRBJ1-2 . 15 TRBV7-2 CASSLETGPFYGYTF
. TRBJ2-5 . 14 TRBV5-4 CASSLAGRQETQYF
. TRBJ1-1 . 15 TRBV11-2 CASSSSQGPQSEAFF
. TRBJ2-7 . 16 TRBV4-3 CASSQEVYATSYEQYF
. TRBJ1-3 . 15 TRBV6-5 CASSQGRSSGNTIYF
. TRBJ1-2 . 8 TRBV7-2 CASSIYTF
. TRBJ2-7 . 14 TRBV21-1 CARRAGGQDYEQYF
. TRBJ2-1 . 13 TRBV10-3 CAISEAGHDEQFF
. TRBJ2-4 TRBD2 14 TRBV5-8 CASSVGGAKNIQYF
. TRBJ1-1 . 14 TRBV5-1 CASSFIERNTEAFF
. TRBJ1-3 . 11 TRBV30 CAWSVPDTIYF
. TRBJ1-2 . 14 TRBV3-1/TRBV3-2 CASSFTRGASGYTF
. TRBJ1-4 . 16 TRBV5-4 CASSLAGGPYNEKLFF
. TRBJ2-1 . 11 TRBV5-5 CASSLSDEQFF